This entry lists 25 T cell receptor beta chains sequenced from one sample in a study of spatial heterogeneity in lung cancer. MiXCR, applied by TCRdb to the 5' RACE reads, yields one record per CDR3 protein. The sample includes 50,000 to 60,000 distinct CDR3 sequences, roughly 7.4% of them seen just once. Time point meaning: blood at routine non-recurrence follow-up after resection. The sequenced material consisted of unsorted whole RNA from tumor, nontumor lung or frozen PBMC. The input for sequencing was PBMCs, taken at follow-up. These TCRs come from a female donor with early-stage non-small cell lung cancer.

This clonotype was seen at least ten times. The chain is built from TRBV24-1 and TRBJ2-2; 7 nucleotides align to TRBD1. Germline lookup yields CDR1 KGHDR and CDR2 SFDVKD. The V and J ends lost 7 bases and 8 bases, in that order; junction bases with no gene match: 15. This CDR3 spans 16 amino acids. For the CDR3, the DNA is TGTGCCACCAGATACTCAACAGGGGCTCAACCGGGGGAGCTGTTTTTT. Translated: CATRYSTGAQPGELFF.

For the CDR3, the DNA is TGCAGTGCTAGTGTAGCGGGGGGGCCCGGAGAGACCCAGTACTTC. Amino acids: CSASVAGGPGETQYF. V is TRBV20-1 and J is TRBJ2-5; 11 bases map to TRBD2. Germline V lookup: CDR1 DFQATT, CDR2 SNEGSKA (reference sequence). The CDR3 has 15 residues. Trimming cost V 3 bases and J 4 bases; bases outside gene matches: 7.

In its sample, this clonotype was seen a few times. The rearrangement links TRBV20-1 to TRBJ2-3, with a weak D call TRBD1 (5 bases). The germline V gene has CDR1 DFQATT and CDR2 SNEGSKA (reference sequence). The germline V and J ends were trimmed by 1 base and 0 bases, with 5 bases remaining between them. This CDR3 is 13 amino acids long. The CDR3 loop reads CSARGQSTDTQYF. The CDR3, as DNA: TGCAGTGCTAGAGGACAGAGCACAGATACGCAGTATTTT.

The genes are TRBV7-8 and TRBJ1-5, with D possibly matching TRBD1 (6 bases). Germline values: CDR1 SGHVS, CDR2 FQNEAQ. The CDR3 sequence is 14 residues long. Trimming stripped 3 bases from V and 5 bases from J, with 11 bases between. CDR3 coding DNA: TGTGCCAGCAGCTTTAGACAGGATTATCAGCCCCAGCATTTT. Translation: CASSFRQDYQPQHF.

This clonotype was observed a handful of times. V gene TRBV27 combines with J gene TRBJ2-7, with 8 positions matching TRBD1. Germline trimming cut 6 bases from V and 3 bases from J; bases unmatched to any gene: 10. Germline CDR1 reads MNHEY; CDR2 reads SMNVEV (reference sequence). The CDR3 contains 15 residues. This CDR3 is CASRARQGSIYEQYF. CDR3 nucleotides: TGTGCCAGCAGAGCGCGACAGGGGTCTATCTACGAGCAGTACTTC.

This clonotype was seen at least ten times. CDR3 sequence: CASNAGEAATEAFF. The CDR3, as DNA: TGTGCCAGCAACGCAGGGGAGGCAGCCACTGAAGCTTTCTTT. The V and J genes are TRBV5-8 and TRBJ1-1; weak D call: TRBD1 (6 bases). V dropped 6 bases and J dropped 4 bases, with 16 bases sitting between them. CDR1 SGHTS and CDR2 YDEGEE come from the germline V gene. The CDR3 is 14 residues long.

This clonotype occurred a few times. The V and J genes are TRBV5-1 and TRBJ2-3, with 7 nucleotides matching TRBD1. This CDR3 comprises 16 residues. Germline V CDR1 and CDR2: SGHRS, YFSETQ. V shed 6 bases and J 2 bases; nucleotides not matched to a gene: 12. The CDR3 coding sequence is TGCGCCAGCACTACAACAGGGGTCGGAGACACAGATACGCAGTATTTT. This gives the protein CASTTTGVGDTDTQYF.

There are a few counts of this clonotype. The chain links TRBV7-3 to TRBJ2-3; D possibly corresponds to TRBD1 (5 bases). Germline V lookup: CDR1 SGHTA, CDR2 FQGTGA. The CDR3 contains 15 residues. Trimming removed 4 bases at V and 0 bases at J, with 11 bases between. Written as DNA, the CDR3 is TGTGCCAGCAGCTCGTCAGGGTTAAGCACAGATACGCAGTATTTT. Protein sequence: CASSSSGLSTDTQYF.

The rearrangement uses TRBV7-2 and TRBJ2-3, with D perhaps matching TRBD2 (6 bases). Per germline, CDR1 SGHTA and CDR2 FQGNSA. The germline V and J ends were trimmed by 1 base and 3 bases, with 14 bases remaining between them. This CDR3 is built from 16 residues. The CDR3 coding sequence is TGTGCCAGCAGCTTAGTGAGGGGACTGGTTACAGATACGCAGTATTTT. Amino acid sequence: CASSLVRGLVTDTQYF.

The chain links TRBV5-1 to TRBJ2-3; 8 nucleotides match TRBD2. Germline CDR1 SGHRS, CDR2 YFSETQ. This CDR3 has 15 amino acids. The ends lost 1 base at V and 4 bases at J; junction bases unmatched: 5. CDR3 DNA: TGCGCCAGCAGCTTGTTCGGGGGGGCCCCAGATACGCAGTATTTT. It translates to CASSLFGGAPDTQYF.

V and J are TRBV7-2 and TRBJ2-3; TRBD2 might be the D (6 bases). Germline assignment: CDR1 SGHTA and CDR2 FQGNSA. V lost 5 bases and J lost 1, with 16 bases in between. This CDR3 has 16 amino acids. The CDR3 loop reads CASSMLEAGGTDTQYF. CDR3 bases: TGTGCCAGCAGCATGCTTGAAGCGGGCGGCACAGATACGCAGTATTTT.

This clonotype was counted only a few times. The chain joins TRBV3-1 to TRBJ2-5; 10 bases fit TRBD2. CDR1 and CDR2 (germline): LGHDT, YNNKEL (reference sequence). Trimming cost V 0 bases and J 5 bases; bases outside gene matches: 3. The CDR3 is made up of 15 amino acids. As DNA, the CDR3 is TGTGCCAGCAGCCAAGATCTGACTAGCGGGGAGACCCAGTACTTC. This gives the protein CASSQDLTSGETQYF.

This sequence joins TRBV12-3 or TRBV12-4 and TRBJ2-6; no reliable D call. The V gene lost 11 bases and the J gene lost 4 bases, with 15 bases spanning the gap. This CDR3 is 14 amino acids long. The CDR3 reads CAVNALSGANVLTF. The DNA of the CDR3 is TGTGCCGTGAACGCCTTATCCGGGGCCAACGTCCTGACTTTC.

V is TRBV9 and J is TRBJ2-7; D remains ambiguous. Germline V lookup: CDR1 SGDLS, CDR2 YYNGEE. V was clipped by 2 bases and J by 0 bases, with 9 bases between them. This CDR3 spans 14 amino acids. The CDR3 region is CASSVIPSSYEQYF. CDR3 sequence (DNA): TGTGCCAGCAGCGTTATTCCGAGCTCCTACGAGCAGTACTTC.

The chain uses TRBV7-2 and TRBJ2-5; weak D call: TRBD2 (5 bases). From germline, CDR1 is SGHTA and CDR2 FQGNSA. The CDR3 is 14 residues long. V shed 7 bases and J shed 2 bases, with 14 bases lying between them. For the CDR3, the DNA is TGTGCCAGCAACCGAATCCCGGGGCAAGAGACCCAGTACTTC. Amino acids: CASNRIPGQETQYF.

Many counts were recorded for this clonotype. The chain employs TRBV5-4 and TRBJ2-3; D uncertain. V lost 1 base and J 0 bases, leaving 18 bases between the germline ends. The germline CDR1 and CDR2 sequences are SGHNT and YYREEE (reference sequence). The length of the CDR3 is 18 residues. As DNA, the CDR3 is TGTGCCAGCAGCTTGTGGAATGAGGCCCGGCATAGCACAGATACGCAGTATTTT. Amino acid sequence: CASSLWNEARHSTDTQYF.

The V gene is TRBV7-3, the J gene TRBJ2-1; 8 nucleotides match TRBD2. The junction had 9 bases not matched to a gene; V was cut back by 5 bases and J by 6 bases. The CDR3 runs 15 residues. Germline V gene data show CDR1 as SGHTA and CDR2 as FQGTGA. The CDR3 nucleotides read TGTGCCAGCAGCACACTAGCGGCCCCCAGCAATGAGCAGTTCTTC. It yields the protein CASSTLAAPSNEQFF. The full variable domain, with the rest looked up from reference TRBV7-3 and TRBJ2-1, is GAGVSQTPSNKVTEKGKYVELRCDPISGHTALYWYRQSLGQGPEFLIYFQGTGAADDSGLPNDRFFAVRPEGSVSTLKIQRTERGDSAVYLCASSTLAAPSNEQFFGPGTRLTVL.

This clonotype was recorded at least ten times. CDR3 region: CASSTGWMGNEQFF. The CDR3 nucleotides are TGTGCCAGCAGTACAGGGTGGATGGGAAATGAGCAGTTCTTC. This chain joins TRBV3-1 and TRBJ2-1, with D possibly TRBD1 on 6 matching bases. The CDR3 consists of 14 residues. Germline-derived CDR1 and CDR2 are LGHDT and YNNKEL (reference sequence). Trimming pared 6 bases from V and 7 bases from J, leaving 16 bases between.

This clonotype was detected many times. The chain couples TRBV7-7 to TRBJ2-2; 9 bases are a match to TRBD1. Germline lookup yields CDR1 SSHAT and CDR2 FNYEAQ (reference sequence). The junction had 16 bases not matched to a gene; V was cut back by 8 bases and J by 6 bases. This CDR3 comprises 17 residues. CDR3 sequence: CASASSSGTGISGELFF. For the CDR3, the DNA is TGTGCCAGCGCCTCTTCCTCGGGGACAGGGATCTCCGGGGAGCTGTTTTTT.

The table lists this clonotype with a few counts. V and J are TRBV7-3 and TRBJ2-3; D gene unclear. V was cut by 1 base and J by 4 bases, with 12 bases left in between. The length of the CDR3 is 15 residues. The germline CDR1 and CDR2 sequences are SGHTA and FQGTGA. The CDR3 region is CASSLRVGPPDTQYF. Here the CDR3 DNA reads TGTGCCAGCAGCTTAAGGGTCGGCCCCCCAGATACGCAGTATTTT.

This clonotype was detected many times. The chain links TRBV5-1 to TRBJ1-6, with D unclear. CDR1 is SGHRS and CDR2 is YFSETQ in the germline V gene. The CDR3 is 14 amino acids. V was clipped by 4 bases and J by 7 bases, with 12 bases between them. The CDR3 loop reads CASSPGNVNSPLHF. DNA for the CDR3: TGCGCCAGCAGCCCCGGGAACGTCAATTCACCCCTCCACTTT.

The chain recombines TRBV3-1 with TRBJ2-5, with unresolved D. From germline, CDR1 is LGHDT and CDR2 YNNKEL (reference sequence). Deletions cut 1 base from V and 5 bases from J, with 8 bases between. There are 13 residues in the CDR3. CDR3 DNA sequence: TGTGCCAGCAGCCAAGCGGGCTCGGAGACCCAGTACTTC. Its translation: CASSQAGSETQYF.

This clonotype was picked up many times. The chain recombines TRBV6-2 or TRBV6-3 with TRBJ2-7; no definite D call. CDR3 length: 12 residues. Germline V lookup: CDR1 MNHEY, CDR2 SVGEGT. The V end lost 7 bases, the J end lost 0 bases, and 7 bases lay between the germline ends. Written as DNA, the CDR3 is TGTGCCAGCACTAGGGACTCCTACGAGCAGTACTTC. It yields the protein CASTRDSYEQYF.

This clonotype was found once. This may be a read error, as it is one base from a much larger clone. The chain recombines TRBV5-1 with TRBJ2-2; D unclear. CDR1 is SGHRS, CDR2 YFSETQ, per germline. The CDR3 loop spans 14 amino acids. The chain's CDR3 is CAGSWTRNTGELFF. The DNA of the CDR3 is TGCGCCGGCAGTTGGACCAGGAACACCGGGGAGCTGTTTTTT.

This clonotype came up many times. The V call is TRBV5-1, the J call TRBJ2-2; 8 bases agree with TRBD1. This CDR3 contains 14 residues. J gave up 5 bases and V 3 bases, and 3 bases lay outside the gene matches. Germline-derived CDR1 and CDR2 are SGHRS and YFSETQ. For the CDR3, the DNA is TGCGCCAGCAGCTACCGACAGGGGACCGGGGAGCTGTTTTTT. This translates into CASSYRQGTGELFF.